This TCR beta chain originates from a study of shared clonotypes between healthy human individuals. This clone has ten or more counts. Produced via immunoSEQ multiplex PCR; TCRdb's table is partial and in-frame only. The table shows 980,000 or so clones, with 76% occurring only once. Looked up from germline, CDR1 is SNHLY and CDR2 is FYNNEI. The ends lost 1 base at V and 2 bases at J; junction bases unmatched: 1. The CDR3 runs 15 residues. Input material: memory CD4+ T cells sorted from blood. The subset is: CD45RA-negative fraction. This clonotype was sampled from a man in his late teens or twenties in good health. This chain links TRBV2 with TRBJ1-2; the match to TRBD1 covers 10 bases. CDR3 protein: CASSEGQGANYGYTF. CDR3 coding DNA: TGTGCCAGCAGTGAAGGACAGGGGGCAAACTATGGCTACACCTTC.